The 18 T cell receptor beta chains given below trace back to one sample, sequenced in a study of identical twins. TCRdb passed the 5' RACE reads through MiXCR, listing each CDR3 protein once. This sample has around 250,000 distinct CDR3 sequences, with around 8.3% found just once. The data were also submitted as part of a second study, on yellow fever vaccine responses in identical twins.

The specimen sequenced was CD8+ T cells sorted from blood. Source of these receptors: a woman between 18 and 29 years old in good health.

This chain uses TRBV25-1 with TRBJ1-1, with D possibly TRBD1 on 5 matching bases. Germline loops: CDR1 MGHDK, CDR2 SYGVNS. V dropped 2 bases and J dropped 5 bases, with 15 bases sitting between them. The CDR3 covers 15 residues. DNA for the CDR3: TGTGCCAGCAGTGAAGTAAAGGGGTCGGAGACTGAAGCTTTCTTT. It specifies CASSEVKGSETEAFF.

The chain couples TRBV18 to TRBJ2-6, with no clear D. The V gene's germline CDR1 is KGHSH and CDR2 LQKENI. V was trimmed by 3 bases and J by 0 bases, leaving 6 bases between them. The CDR3 has 15 amino acids. The CDR3 DNA follows: TGTGCCAGCTCACCCTGGGCCTCTGGGGCCAACGTCCTGACTTTC. Amino acids: CASSPWASGANVLTF.

The gene calls are TRBV7-9 and TRBJ1-2; D not resolved. CDR3 length equals 13 residues. Germline CDR1 reads SEHNR; CDR2 reads FQNEAQ (reference sequence). The germline V and J ends were trimmed by 5 bases and 5 bases, with 12 bases remaining between them. CDR3 nucleotide sequence: TGTGCCAGCAGCCTCGGGCTTGAATATGGCTACACCTTC. It encodes CASSLGLEYGYTF.

The sample holds a few counts of this clonotype. This chain links TRBV29-1 with TRBJ2-7, with 7 bases fitting TRBD1. The CDR3 covers 12 residues. In germline, CDR1 is SQVTM, CDR2 ANQGSEA. J gave up 2 bases and V 7 bases, and 5 bases lay outside the gene matches. CDR3: CSAQGVAYEQYF. In DNA, the CDR3 is TGCAGCGCCCAGGGGGTAGCCTACGAGCAGTACTTC.

The chain employs TRBV10-3 and TRBJ1-2; 8 bases match TRBD1. The V and J ends lost 6 bases and 4 bases, in that order; junction bases with no gene match: 7. Germline V gene lookup returns CDR1 ENHRY and CDR2 SYGVKD. The length of the CDR3 is 14 residues. The CDR3 here is CAISGGQVFYGYTF. The CDR3 region has the DNA TGTGCCATCAGCGGGGGACAGGTGTTCTATGGCTACACCTTC.

V and J are TRBV11-2 and TRBJ2-1; 11 positions match TRBD1. The CDR3 is 19 amino acids. The V segment lost 1 base and the J segment 4 bases; nucleotides outside the gene matches: 12. Germline values: CDR1 SGHAT, CDR2 FQNNGV. The CDR3: CASSLGGVPGTGGYNEQFF. The DNA of the CDR3 is TGTGCCAGCAGCTTAGGGGGGGTTCCCGGGACAGGGGGTTACAATGAGCAGTTCTTC.

This clonotype was recorded a few times. V gene TRBV14 combines with J gene TRBJ2-1; maybe TRBD2 (6 bases). Between the trimmed V and J ends, which lost 4 bases and 6 bases, there was a span of 16 bases. CDR3 length equals 15 residues. Germline-derived CDR1 and CDR2 are SGHDN and FVKESK. The DNA of the CDR3 is TGTGCCAGCAGCCCGATCCCCAGGGAGGTCAATGAGCAGTTCTTC. Amino acid sequence: CASSPIPREVNEQFF.

This clonotype was observed many times. The chain couples TRBV29-1 to TRBJ2-3; TRBD2 matches 10 bases. CDR1 is SQVTM, CDR2 ANQGSEA, per germline. There are 16 residues in the CDR3. Germline trimming cut 3 bases from V and 2 bases from J; bases unmatched to any gene: 8. CDR3 loop: CSVDGLAGEFTDTQYF. CDR3 nucleotide sequence: TGCAGCGTTGATGGGCTAGCGGGGGAATTCACAGATACGCAGTATTTT.

This clonotype was detected only a few times. The V and J genes are TRBV19 and TRBJ2-1; D unclear. The CDR3 runs 15 residues. Per the germline V gene, CDR1 is LNHDA and CDR2 is SQIVND (reference sequence). V lost 2 bases and J 2 bases, leaving 10 bases between the germline ends. The CDR3 DNA reads TGTGCCAGTAGTATATACAGAGAGACCTACAATGAGCAGTTCTTC. Amino acids: CASSIYRETYNEQFF.

This clonotype was counted only a few times. The J gene is TRBJ2-3, the V gene TRBV27; possible D gene TRBD1, 6 bases. This CDR3 region has 16 residues. CDR1 is MNHEY and CDR2 is SMNVEV in the germline V gene (reference sequence). The V end lost 2 bases, the J end lost 0 bases, and 12 bases lay between the germline ends. CDR3 coding DNA: TGTGCCAGCAGTTTAGGGGGCCCGCTTAGCACAGATACGCAGTATTTT. This translates into CASSLGGPLSTDTQYF.

The V and J genes are TRBV27 and TRBJ2-7; 8 bases are shared with TRBD1. CDR1 and CDR2 from the germline V gene are MNHEY and SMNVEV (reference sequence). V was clipped by 5 bases and J by 1 base; unmatched bases: 7. CDR3 length: 15 residues. Here the CDR3 reads CASSISRGLSYEQYF. The CDR3 coding sequence is TGTGCCAGCAGTATCTCCAGGGGGCTATCCTACGAGCAGTACTTC.

A few counts support this clonotype. This chain links TRBV28 with TRBJ2-3; D is possibly TRBD2 (6 bases). Between the trimmed V and J ends, which lost 6 bases and 2 bases, there was a span of 18 bases. This CDR3 region has 16 residues. CDR1 and CDR2 from the germline V gene are MDHEN and SYDVKM. CDR3: CASSPGAGGTTDTQYF. CDR3 DNA sequence: TGTGCCAGCAGCCCCGGAGCCGGGGGAACCACAGATACGCAGTATTTT.

The rearrangement joins TRBV7-8 to TRBJ2-3; D is uncertain. Trimming left V 2 bases short and J 3 bases short, with 9 bases between. This CDR3 has 14 residues. Germline V gives CDR1 SGHVS, CDR2 FQNEAQ. CDR3 protein: CASSLPRRTDTQYF. The CDR3 nucleotides are TGTGCCAGCAGCTTACCGCGGCGTACAGATACGCAGTATTTT.

The V and J genes are TRBV20-1 and TRBJ1-1; D gene uncertain. V was trimmed by 3 bases and J by 1 base, leaving 3 bases between them. The CDR3 is 11 residues long. Germline lookup yields CDR1 DFQATT and CDR2 SNEGSKA (reference sequence). CDR3 sequence reads: CSARENTEAFF. The CDR3, as DNA: TGCAGTGCTAGGGAGAACACTGAAGCTTTCTTT.

The rearrangement joins TRBV10-3 to TRBJ2-7; TRBD2 matches at 14 bases. Trimming at V came to 10 bases and at J to 2 bases, leaving 16 bases not matched to a gene. The CDR3 loop spans 18 amino acids. Germline V gene sequence: CDR1 ENHRY, CDR2 SYGVKD. The CDR3 protein is CATSVSTGTSGSPYEQYF. CDR3 nucleotide sequence: TGTGCCACCTCTGTATCGACCGGGACTAGCGGGAGTCCCTACGAGCAGTACTTC.

This clonotype was found a few times. V gene TRBV7-2 combines with J gene TRBJ2-5; 9 bases are a match to TRBD1. This CDR3 is 15 amino acids long. V trimming: 5 bases; J trimming: 4 bases; junction bases outside the gene matches: 8. The germline CDR1 and CDR2 sequences are SGHTA and FQGNSA. This CDR3 is CASSHPGTGRETQYF. The CDR3 nucleotides read TGTGCCAGCAGCCACCCCGGGACAGGGCGAGAGACCCAGTACTTC. Together with reference TRBV7-2 and TRBJ2-5, the CDR3 gives the full variable domain: GAGVSQSPSNKVTEKGKDVELRCDPISGHTALYWYRQSLGQGLEFLIYFQGNSAPDKSGLPSDRFSAERTGGSVSTLTIQRTQQEDSAVYLCASSHPGTGRETQYFGPGTRLLVL.

The table lists this clonotype with many counts. The rearrangement joins TRBV5-5 to TRBJ2-5; the match to TRBD2 covers 13 bases. Germline CDR1 and CDR2: SGHKS and YYEKEE (reference sequence). The J segment lost 3 bases and the V segment lost 3 bases, leaving 5 bases of the junction unmatched. The CDR3 is 16 amino acids. The CDR3 loop reads CASSSPGTSGEETQYF. CDR3 DNA sequence: TGTGCCAGCAGCTCACCCGGGACTAGCGGGGAAGAGACCCAGTACTTC.

About this clonotype itself: Its ends do not fully match the called genes, so a read error is possible. Written as DNA, the CDR3 is TGTGCCTGCAGCCCTACCGGGCAGGGGGCGATTATTTACAATGAGCAGTTCTTC. This translates into CACSPTGQGAIIYNEQFF. The chain couples TRBV3-1 to TRBJ2-1, with TRBD1 matching over 8 bases. Germline-derived CDR1 and CDR2 are LGHDT and YNNKEL (reference sequence). CDR3 size: 18 residues.